A selection of T cell receptor beta chains follows, all from one sample in a study of STAT3 mutations in large granular lymphocyte leukemia. Profiled with immunoSEQ multiplex PCR; TCRdb holds only in-frame clones, not every one. The sample has 10,000 to 15,000 clones; 90% are singletons. The sequencing input was peripheral blood mononuclear cells. Every receptor here comes from a man between 40 and 49 years old with T-cell large granular lymphocyte leukemia. Some clones in this sample may be carry-over from other donors' samples. The CDR3 runs from the conserved cysteine through the conserved F or W. Each record gives: J gene, CDR3 length, D gene, V gene, clone size, CDR3 protein, CDR3 DNA. A D gene is named only where the DNA matches it firmly. Expanded clones get a size class; other rows say once, few or many, or leave the size out.

TRBJ2-7 | 13 | TRBD1 | TRBV5-1 | - | CASRGQDSYEQYF | TGCGCCAGCAGGGGACAGGACTCCTACGAGCAGTACTTC
TRBJ2-7 | 15 | TRBD2 | TRBV7-9 | - | CASSSLAGNSYEQYF | TGTGCCAGCAGCTCCCTAGCGGGGAACTCCTACGAGCAGTACTTC
TRBJ1-1 | 15 | TRBD1 | TRBV18 | - | CASSPPGQGGTEAFF | TGTGCCAGCTCACCACCGGGACAGGGGGGCACTGAAGCTTTCTTT
TRBJ1-6 | 16 | - | TRBV18 | - | CASSASEGTLGSPLHF | TGTGCCAGCTCGGCGAGCGAGGGGACTTTGGGTTCACCCCTCCACTTT
TRBJ1-1 | 12 | - | TRBV28 | - | CASIQEGRVAFF | TGTGCCAGCATCCAGGAGGGTAGAGTAGCTTTCTTT
TRBJ1-1 | 13 | - | TRBV11-2 | - | CASRAEMNTEAFF | TGTGCCAGCAGGGCGGAGATGAACACTGAAGCTTTCTTT
TRBJ2-5 | 13 | - | TRBV4-2 | - | CASSQDLSGTQYF | TGTGCCAGCAGCCAAGACCTTAGCGGGACCCAGTACTTC
TRBJ2-6 | 15 | TRBD1 | TRBV9 | - | CASSAGGAGANVLTF | TGTGCCAGCAGCGCAGGGGGTGCTGGGGCCAACGTCCTGACTTTC
TRBJ2-7 | 13 | - | TRBV19 | - | CASRQGLAYEQYF | TGTGCCAGCCGACAGGGACTGGCCTACGAGCAGTACTTC
TRBJ1-1 | 14 | - | TRBV5-4 | - | CASSSRTGKAEAFF | TGTGCCAGCAGCTCCAGAACAGGGAAAGCTGAAGCTTTCTTT
TRBJ2-7 | 15 | TRBD1 | TRBV5-4 | - | CASSLGGTAVYEQYF | TGTGCCAGCAGCCTAGGTGGGACAGCGGTCTACGAGCAGTACTTC
TRBJ1-1 | 14 | - | TRBV6-5 | - | CASSLRNKNTEAFF | TGTGCCAGCAGCCTCAGGAATAAGAACACTGAAGCTTTCTTT
TRBJ1-1 | 13 | - | TRBV18 | - | CASSPGGRTEAFF | TGTGCCAGCTCACCGGGAGGGCGAACTGAAGCTTTCTTT
TRBJ2-7 | 14 | TRBD1 | TRBV6-5 | - | CASRRGQASYEQYF | TGTGCCAGCAGAAGGGGACAGGCCTCCTACGAGCAGTACTTC
TRBJ1-1 | 15 | - | TRBV25-1 | - | CASRGRDTLNTEAFF | TGTGCCAGCAGGGGTCGGGACACTTTGAACACTGAAGCTTTCTTT
TRBJ1-5 | 15 | - | TRBV4-1 | - | CASSQDSRENQPQHF | TGCGCCAGCAGCCAAGATAGCAGGGAAAATCAGCCCCAGCATTTT
TRBJ2-5 | 15 | - | TRBV15 | - | CATSRDFGAAGTQYF | TGTGCCACCAGCAGAGATTTCGGGGCTGCGGGGACCCAGTACTTC
TRBJ1-1 | 13 | - | TRBV7-2 | - | CASSFWSRTEAFF | TGTGCCAGCAGCTTCTGGTCTCGCACTGAAGCTTTCTTT
TRBJ2-7 | 14 | TRBD2 | TRBV9 | - | CASSETSGDYEQYF | TGTGCCAGCAGCGAGACTAGCGGGGACTACGAGCAGTACTTC
TRBJ1-5 | 15 | - | TRBV6-6 | - | CASSITGFPNQPQHF | TGTGCCAGCAGCATCACAGGGTTCCCCAATCAGCCCCAGCATTTT
TRBJ2-3 | 13 | - | TRBV6-5 | - | CASSYSPVGTQYF | TGTGCCAGCAGTTACTCTCCTGTGGGTACGCAGTATTTT
TRBJ2-7 | 13 | - | TRBV6-5 | once | CASSYEGIGEQYF | TGTGCCAGCAGTTACGAGGGCATCGGGGAGCAGTACTTC
TRBJ1-2 | 14 | - | TRBV6-6 | - | CASSYGGLNYGYTF | TGTGCCAGCAGTTACGGTGGGCTTAACTATGGCTACACCTTC
TRBJ1-1 | 14 | TRBD1 | TRBV7-9 | - | CASSLTGVGTEAFF | TGTGCCAGCAGCTTGACAGGGGTGGGGACTGAAGCTTTCTTT
TRBJ2-7 | 16 | TRBD1 | TRBV5-6 | - | CASSSALGQGFHEQYF | TGTGCCAGCAGCTCCGCGCTGGGACAGGGGTTTCACGAGCAGTACTTC
TRBJ1-1 | 13 | - | TRBV7-2 | - | CASTREGNTEAFF | TGTGCCAGCACTCGGGAAGGGAACACTGAAGCTTTCTTT
TRBJ2-3 | 14 | - | TRBV19 | - | CASSIQGSTDTQYF | TGTGCCAGTAGTATACAGGGTAGCACAGATACGCAGTATTTT
TRBJ2-7 | 16 | TRBD2 | TRBV7-9 | - | CASSSVSGGGPYEQYF | TGTGCCAGCAGCTCCGTTAGCGGGGGGGGACCCTACGAGCAGTACTTC
TRBJ1-5 | 17 | - | TRBV10-3 | - | CAISESKGVLGNQPQHF | TGTGCCATCAGTGAAAGCAAGGGGGTCTTGGGCAATCAGCCCCAGCATTTT
TRBJ2-2 | 15 | - | TRBV18 | - | CASSPRQVDTGELFF | TGTGCCAGCTCACCACGCCAGGTGGACACCGGGGAGCTGTTTTTT
TRBJ2-2 | 14 | - | TRBV27 | - | CASSLVLNTGELFF | TGTGCCAGCAGTTTAGTCCTGAACACCGGGGAGCTGTTTTTT
TRBJ2-2 | 13 | TRBD1 | TRBV29-1 | - | CSVEQGVTGELFF | TGCAGCGTTGAACAGGGGGTCACCGGGGAGCTGTTTTTT
TRBJ2-2 | 14 | - | TRBV5-4 | once | CASSFSTNTGELFF | TGTGCCAGCAGCTTTTCAACGAACACCGGGGAGCTGTTTTTT
TRBJ2-2 | 16 | - | TRBV7-8 | - | CASSLGGSINAGELFF | TGTGCCAGCAGCTTAGGGGGCAGTATCAACGCCGGGGAGCTGTTTTTT
TRBJ2-7 | 16 | TRBD1 | TRBV14 | - | CASSQDRDRLRYEQYF | TGTGCCAGCAGCCAAGATCGGGACAGGTTACGATACGAGCAGTACTTC
TRBJ1-1 | 14 | - | TRBV11-2 | - | CASSQQGRNTEAFF | TGTGCCAGCAGTCAACAGGGAAGAAACACTGAAGCTTTCTTT
TRBJ1-2 | 15 | TRBD1 | TRBV7-9 | - | CASSSGQGIDYGYTF | TGTGCCAGCAGCTCCGGACAGGGGATTGACTATGGCTACACCTTC
TRBJ1-2 | 14 | - | TRBV7-9 | once | CASSSGRLNYGYTF | TGTGCCAGCAGCTCGGGAAGGTTGAACTATGGCTACACCTTC
TRBJ1-5 | 14 | - | TRBV7-9 | - | CASPGGTGNQPQHF | TGTGCCAGTCCTGGGGGGACGGGCAATCAGCCCCAGCATTTT
TRBJ1-1 | 15 | - | TRBV7-8 | - | CASSEVRTATAEAFF | TGTGCCAGCAGCGAGGTACGGACGGCCACCGCTGAAGCTTTCTTT
TRBJ2-3 | 15 | TRBD1 | TRBV5-1 | - | CASSPTGERTDTQYF | TGCGCCAGCAGCCCGACAGGGGAAAGGACAGATACGCAGTATTTT
TRBJ2-5 | 14 | - | TRBV5-4 | - | CASSLEGPGDTQYF | TGTGCCAGCAGCTTGGAAGGCCCAGGGGACACCCAGTACTTC
TRBJ2-3 | 15 | TRBD2 | TRBV10-2 | - | CASSEDSGGSNTQYF | TGCGCCAGCAGTGAGGATAGCGGGGGGTCAAATACGCAGTATTTT
TRBJ2-7 | 11 | - | TRBV30 | - | CAWSPRYEQYF | TGTGCCTGGAGTCCCCGATACGAGCAGTACTTC
TRBJ2-3 | 14 | - | TRBV5-1 | - | CASSVGQSTDTQYF | TGCGCCAGCAGCGTAGGACAAAGCACAGATACGCAGTATTTT
TRBJ2-2 | 16 | - | TRBV28 | - | CASSLSDSVGTGELFF | TGTGCCAGCAGTTTATCGGATTCGGTCGGCACCGGGGAGCTGTTTTTT
TRBJ2-5 | 15 | TRBD2 | TRBV5-4 | - | CASSRMAGGLETQYF | TGTGCCAGCAGCCGGATGGCGGGGGGGTTGGAGACCCAGTACTTC
TRBJ1-2 | 14 | TRBD1 | TRBV7-9 | - | CASSTRTGSYGYTF | TGTGCCAGCAGCACCCGGACAGGAAGCTATGGCTACACCTTC
TRBJ1-5 | 12 | TRBD1 | TRBV2 | - | CASSQRQGPQHF | TGTGCCAGCAGCCAACGACAGGGACCTCAGCATTTT
TRBJ1-1 | 15 | - | TRBV7-2 | once | CASSLPGGMNTEAFF | TGTGCCAGCAGCTTGCCGGGGGGCATGAACACTGAAGCTTTCTTT
TRBJ2-7 | 14 | - | TRBV18 | - | CASSTEDNSYEQYF | TGTGCCAGCTCCACCGAGGACAACTCCTACGAGCAGTACTTC
TRBJ2-7 | 13 | - | TRBV18 | - | CASSPPSDPEQYF | TGTGCCAGCTCACCACCGTCCGACCCCGAGCAGTACTTC
TRBJ2-7 | 21 | TRBD2 | TRBV4-1 | - | CASSQEERGTAGGPPTYEQYF | TGCGCCAGCAGCCAAGAGGAGCGGGGGACAGCGGGGGGCCCCCCTACCTACGAGCAGTACTTC